This TCR beta chain is from a study of siplizumab effects on memory and regulatory T cells. General observations from the study: Under siplizumab, an average roughly 70% of mappable alloreactive CD4+ clones were Treg-derived, compared with 25% to 30% in controls. Suppressive activity of Tregs proliferating in siplizumab cultures remained unconfirmed.

TCRdb keeps only in-frame clones here, not all; method: immunoSEQ multiplex PCR. The repertoire holds about 97,000 clones, 90% to 95% seen once, with roughly 1.1% in the top ten. Trimming left V 3 bases short and J 4 bases short, with 12 bases between. Germline assignment: CDR1 MGHDK and CDR2 SYGVNS. CDR3 size: 14 residues. About this clone itself: Its antigen is unknown.

The gene calls are TRBV25-1 and TRBJ1-1, with D uncertain. The source is a human donor in good health. Specimen: CD4+ T cells sorted from blood. CDR3: CASSEYLETTEAFF. The CDR3 bases are TGTGCCAGCAGTGAGTATCTCGAGACCACTGAAGCTTTCTTT.